Listed here is a single T cell receptor beta chain. The sample originates from a study of blood T cell repertoires in COVID-19. As for the study in general: Samples of COVID-19 (acute and convalescent) were obtained from the United States, Italy and Spain. The cDNA or gDNA used as material had been derived from T cells, B-cell-depleted T cells, or PBMCs.

In the original processing: The assay estimated nucleated cells by amplifying reference gene primers. TCRdb's copy holds only in-frame clones and misses some; the assay was immunoSEQ multiplex PCR. The V and J calls and clone size come from that table; D and trimming were worked out from the DNA. The table records about 59,000 clones, around 70% of them present only once. Material for sequencing was peripheral blood. This TCR was recovered from a woman aged 70 to 79 with acute or convalescent COVID-19.

CDR3 residues: CANGTVGNTIYF. The CDR3 nucleotides are TGTGCCAACGGGACAGTTGGAAACACCATATATTTT. The V call is TRBV2, the J call TRBJ1-3; TRBD1 matches 7 bases. Per the germline V gene, CDR1 is SNHLY and CDR2 is FYNNEI. The V gene end was trimmed by 10 bases and the J gene end by 3 bases; junction bases not matched to a gene: 3. This CDR3 is 12 amino acids long.